Listed here is a single TCR beta chain. This sample is drawn from a study of blood T cell repertoires in COVID-19. The wider study: From the United States, Italy and Spain came samples of acute and convalescent COVID-19. T cells, B-cell-depleted T cells, or PBMCs provided the cDNA or gDNA that served as material.

TCRdb's table, derived via immunoSEQ multiplex PCR, lists solely in-frame clones and lacks some. The sample includes a few hundred thousand clones, 88% of them seen just once. Germline-derived CDR1 and CDR2 are SQVTM and ANQGSEA. V lost 5 bases and J 2 bases, leaving 7 bases between the germline ends. The CDR3 loop spans 11 amino acids. This chain links TRBV29-1 with TRBJ2-7, with D possibly TRBD1 on 5 matching bases. The specimen was peripheral blood. The TCR sequence derives from a woman between 25 and 40 years old with acute or convalescent COVID-19. Here the CDR3 DNA reads TGCAGCGTTCAGGGAACCTACGAGCAGTACTTC. Its translation is CSVQGTYEQYF.